This TCR beta chain was sequenced during a study of blood T cell repertoires in COVID-19. Germline CDR1 reads MNHNY; CDR2 reads SVGAGI (reference sequence). The V end lost 5 bases, the J end lost 7 bases, and 15 bases lay between the germline ends. This CDR3 spans 14 amino acids. Sequenced by immunoSEQ multiplex PCR; TCRdb stores in-frame clones only, minus some. The table has about 190,000 clones, approximately 84% seen once. The sequence was obtained from a woman aged 80 or over with acute or convalescent COVID-19. Sequencing was carried out using peripheral blood. The chain has TRBV6-6 and TRBJ2-1; D is unresolved. CDR3 nucleotide sequence: TGTGCCAGCAGTACCTTGAGTCTTGTTAATGAGCAGTTCTTC. It specifies CASSTLSLVNEQFF.